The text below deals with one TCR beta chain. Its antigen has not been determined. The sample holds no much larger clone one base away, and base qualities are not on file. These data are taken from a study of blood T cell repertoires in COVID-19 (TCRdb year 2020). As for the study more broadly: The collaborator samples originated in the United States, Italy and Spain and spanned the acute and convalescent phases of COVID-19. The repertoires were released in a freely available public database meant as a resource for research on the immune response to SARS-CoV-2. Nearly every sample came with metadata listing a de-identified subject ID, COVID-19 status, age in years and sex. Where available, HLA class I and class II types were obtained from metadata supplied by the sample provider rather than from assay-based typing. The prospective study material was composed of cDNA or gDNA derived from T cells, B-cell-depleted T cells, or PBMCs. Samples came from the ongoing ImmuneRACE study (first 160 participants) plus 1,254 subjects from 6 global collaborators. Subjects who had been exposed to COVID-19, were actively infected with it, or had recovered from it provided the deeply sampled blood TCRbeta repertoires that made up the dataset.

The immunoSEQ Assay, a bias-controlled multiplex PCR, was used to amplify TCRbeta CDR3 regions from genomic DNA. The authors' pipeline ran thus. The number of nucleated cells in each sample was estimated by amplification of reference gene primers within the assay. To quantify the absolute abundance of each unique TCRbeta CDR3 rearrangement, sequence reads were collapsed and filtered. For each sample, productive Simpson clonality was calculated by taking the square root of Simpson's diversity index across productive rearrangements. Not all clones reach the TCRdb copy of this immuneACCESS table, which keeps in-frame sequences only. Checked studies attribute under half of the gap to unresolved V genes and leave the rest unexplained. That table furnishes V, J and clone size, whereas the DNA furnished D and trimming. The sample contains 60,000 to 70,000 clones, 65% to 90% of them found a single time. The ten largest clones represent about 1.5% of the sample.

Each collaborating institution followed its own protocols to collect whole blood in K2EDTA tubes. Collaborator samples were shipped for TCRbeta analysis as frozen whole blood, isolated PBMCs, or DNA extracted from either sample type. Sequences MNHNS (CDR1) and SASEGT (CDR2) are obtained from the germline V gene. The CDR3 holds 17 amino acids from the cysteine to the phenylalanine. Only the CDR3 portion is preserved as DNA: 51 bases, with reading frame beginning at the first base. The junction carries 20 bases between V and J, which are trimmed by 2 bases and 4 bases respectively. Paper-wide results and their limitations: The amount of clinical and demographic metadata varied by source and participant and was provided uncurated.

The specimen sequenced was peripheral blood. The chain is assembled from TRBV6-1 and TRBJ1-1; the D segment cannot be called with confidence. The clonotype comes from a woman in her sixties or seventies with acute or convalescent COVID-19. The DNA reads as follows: TGTGCCAGCAGTGAAACGCCTCAGACTCGGGGAGGCACTGAAGCTTTCTTT. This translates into CASSETPQTRGGTEAFF.